This TCR beta chain was identified in a study of human T cells and chemical hapten exposure. Regarding the study as a whole: With DPC sensitization, TCRs exceeding 1 in 1000 frequency showed no change. Positively correlated with patch test score were the counts of PT1 expanded TCRs.

Individual cDNA molecules each carried unique molecular identifiers attached by the library. From the RACE reads, TCRdb called clonotypes with MiXCR, one entry per CDR3 protein. Found here are approximately 84,000 distinct CDR3 sequences, 11% of them singletons; the top ten hold 1.6%. The sample holds a few counts of this clonotype. The antigen remains unidentified. Stated time point: patch test 2, 6 weeks after DPC sensitization. The treatment here: therapeutic diphenylcyclopropenone sensitization with weekly scalp DPC. Germline V lookup: CDR1 LGHNA, CDR2 YSLEER. V lost 0 bases to trimming and J lost 3 bases; unmatched junction nucleotides: 5. The CDR3 extends over 17 amino acids.

The receptor's source is a young man with alopecia areata. Some clones in this sample may be carry-over from other donors' samples. The source was whole blood, collected in connection with sensitization to the hapten diphenylcyclopropenone (DPC). The chain combines TRBV4-3 with TRBJ2-4; 10 nucleotides line up with TRBD2. CDR3 loop: CASSQDGSGGYKNIQYF. The CDR3 DNA is TGCGCCAGCAGCCAAGATGGTAGCGGGGGGTACAAAAACATTCAGTACTTC.